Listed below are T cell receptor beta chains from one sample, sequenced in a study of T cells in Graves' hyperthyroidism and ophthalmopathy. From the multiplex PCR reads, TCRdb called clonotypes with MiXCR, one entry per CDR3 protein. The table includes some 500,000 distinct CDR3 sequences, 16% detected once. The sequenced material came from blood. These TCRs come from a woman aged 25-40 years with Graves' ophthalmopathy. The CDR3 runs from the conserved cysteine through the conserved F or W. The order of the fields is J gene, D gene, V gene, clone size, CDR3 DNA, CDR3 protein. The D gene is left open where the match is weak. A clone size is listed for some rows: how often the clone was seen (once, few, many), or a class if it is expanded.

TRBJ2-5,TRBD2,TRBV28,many,TGTGCCAGCAGTATCGGACTAGCCCAGTACTTC,CASSIGLAQYF
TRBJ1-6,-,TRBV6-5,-,TGTGCCAGCAGTTACTCGATAGGGGGAAATTCACTCCTCCACTTT,CASSYSIGGNSLLHF
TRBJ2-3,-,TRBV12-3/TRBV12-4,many,TGTGCCAGCACACGGACCGGGGATACGCAGTATTTT,CASTRTGDTQYF
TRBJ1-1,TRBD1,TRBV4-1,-,TGCGCCAGCAGCCACACAGGGGTAATGAACACTGAAGCTTTCTTT,CASSHTGVMNTEAFF
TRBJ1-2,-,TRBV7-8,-,TGTGCCAGCAGGTCTAAATCGGACTATGGCTACACCTTC,CASRSKSDYGYTF
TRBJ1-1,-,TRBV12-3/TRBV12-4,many,TGTGCCAGCAGTGCTTCGAGGGTGAACACTGAAGCTTTCTTT,CASSASRVNTEAFF
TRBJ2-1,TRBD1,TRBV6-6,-,TGTGCCAGCAGTTACTCGGGACAGTATTCCAATGAGCAGTTCTTC,CASSYSGQYSNEQFF
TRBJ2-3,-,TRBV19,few,TGTGCTACTCAAGCGGCGGGGGCTAGCACAGATACGCAGTATTTT,CATQAAGASTDTQYF
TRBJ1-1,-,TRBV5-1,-,TGCGCCAGCAGCGTGTCCCCGATAAACACTGAAGCTTTCTTT,CASSVSPINTEAFF
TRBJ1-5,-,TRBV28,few,TGTGCCAGCAGTGGCGGCAGGGTAATATCCCAGCATTTT,CASSGGRVISQHF
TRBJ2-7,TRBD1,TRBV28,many,TGTGCCAGCAGTCCAGCGGGACAGGGGGGCCACTACGAGCAGTACTTC,CASSPAGQGGHYEQYF
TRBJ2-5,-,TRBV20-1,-,TGCAGTGCTGATGGGAACCCGTACCAAGAGACCCAGTACTTC,CSADGNPYQETQYF
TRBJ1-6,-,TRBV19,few,TGTGCCAGTAACCTGGACACCCAACATTCACCCCTCCACTTT,CASNLDTQHSPLHF
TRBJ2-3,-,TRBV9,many,TGTGCCAGCAGCGTAATTCGGGATACGCAGTATTTT,CASSVIRDTQYF
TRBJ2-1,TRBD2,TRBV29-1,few,TGCAGCGTTGGGCGTGGGCTAGCGGGAGGGGGGGTGTTCTTC,CSVGRGLAGGGVFF
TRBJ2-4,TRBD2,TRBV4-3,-,TGCGCCAGCAGCCAAGACAGCGGGAGTCCTCAGTACTTC,CASSQDSGSPQYF
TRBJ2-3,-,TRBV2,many,TGTGCCAGCAGGCGGGATCGGGGACCCACAGATACGCAGTATTTT,CASRRDRGPTDTQYF
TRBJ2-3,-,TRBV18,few,TGTGCCAGCACACCATCACTCGATGATACGCAGTATTTT,CASTPSLDDTQYF
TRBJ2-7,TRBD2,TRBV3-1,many,TGTGCCAGCAGCCAAGATTGGGCGGGAGTCGGCTACGAGCAGTACTTC,CASSQDWAGVGYEQYF
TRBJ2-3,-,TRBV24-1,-,TGTGCCACCAGCCGGACAGCTAGCACAGATACGCAGTATTTT,CATSRTASTDTQYF
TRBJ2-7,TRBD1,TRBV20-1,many,TGCAGTGCCCAGGTAGGGGGCCATGACGAGCAGTACTTC,CSAQVGGHDEQYF
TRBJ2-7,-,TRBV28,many,TGTGCCAGCAGTCCCGACAGTTTTTCCTACGAGCAGTACTTC,CASSPDSFSYEQYF
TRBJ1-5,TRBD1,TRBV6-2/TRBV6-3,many,TGTGCCAGCAGTCGGACAGGGGGGTGGAATGGACAGCCCCAGCATTTT,CASSRTGGWNGQPQHF
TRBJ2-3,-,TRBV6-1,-,TGTGCCAGCATGAGGACAGCTAGCACAGATACGCAGTATTTT,CASMRTASTDTQYF
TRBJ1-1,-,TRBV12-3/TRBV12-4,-,TGTGCCAGTTGGGGATACCCGAAACACACTGAAGCTTTCTTT,CASWGYPKHTEAFF
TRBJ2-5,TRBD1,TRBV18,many,TGTGCCAGCTCAGGGACAGAAGAGACCCAGTACTTC,CASSGTEETQYF
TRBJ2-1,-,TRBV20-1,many,TGCAGTGCCCCGAAGGGGGGTGGCATCCTCCTCAATGAGCAGTTCTTC,CSAPKGGGILLNEQFF
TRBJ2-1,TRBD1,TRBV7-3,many,TGTGCCAGCAGCCACCCGGACAGGGGGCGAGAGGAGCAGTTCTTC,CASSHPDRGREEQFF
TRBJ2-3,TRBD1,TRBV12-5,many,TGTGCTAGTGGTTTGGCCCCAGGGGGCCGCGGCACAGATACGCAGTATTTT,CASGLAPGGRGTDTQYF
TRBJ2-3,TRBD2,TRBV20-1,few,TGCAGTGCTAGAGATCCCCCCGGGACTAGCGCCGGGACAGATACGCAGTATTTT,CSARDPPGTSAGTDTQYF
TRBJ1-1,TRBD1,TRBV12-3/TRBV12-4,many,TGTGCCAGCAGTTTAGACAGGGGGCGAGTGAACACTGAAGCTTTCTTT,CASSLDRGRVNTEAFF
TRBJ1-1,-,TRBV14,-,TGTGCCAGCAGCCAAGAAATATTCACTGAAGCTTTCTTT,CASSQEIFTEAFF
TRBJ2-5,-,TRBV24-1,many,TGTGCCACCAGTGATTCCTTCGAGACCCAGTACTTC,CATSDSFETQYF
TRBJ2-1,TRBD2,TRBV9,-,TGTGCCAGCAGCGTAGCTACTAGCGGGACCAATGAGCAGTTCTTC,CASSVATSGTNEQFF
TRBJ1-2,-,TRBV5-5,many,TGTGCCAGCAGCTTGGCCAGGCAGGGAGAGAAATATGGCTACACCTTC,CASSLARQGEKYGYTF
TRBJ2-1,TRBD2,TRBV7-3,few,TGTGCCAGCAGCTTATTTGGACTAGCGGGAGATCATGAGCAGTTCTTC,CASSLFGLAGDHEQFF
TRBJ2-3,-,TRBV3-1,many,TGTGCCAGCAGCCCCGGTAGCGCCCGCACAGATACGCAGTATTTT,CASSPGSARTDTQYF
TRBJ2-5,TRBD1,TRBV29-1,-,TGCAGCGATTCGACAGGGCAGGGGACCCAGTACTTC,CSDSTGQGTQYF
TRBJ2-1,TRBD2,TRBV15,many,TGTGCCACCAGCAGAGAACGGACTAGCGTATACAATGAGCAGTTCTTC,CATSRERTSVYNEQFF
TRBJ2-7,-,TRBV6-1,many,TGTGCCAGCAGTGAAGCAAGGCGGGTTGGGTTTCGGGAGCAGTACTTC,CASSEARRVGFREQYF
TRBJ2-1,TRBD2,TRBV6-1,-,TGTGCCAGCAGGTCTAGCGGGAGGGCTCATGAGCAGTTCTTC,CASRSSGRAHEQFF
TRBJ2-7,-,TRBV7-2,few,TGTGCCAGCAGCTTGGGGCAAATCTCCTACGAGCAGTACTTC,CASSLGQISYEQYF
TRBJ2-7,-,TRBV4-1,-,TGCGCCAGCAGCCAATCGGTAGGAGACCTACGGGAGCAGTACTTC,CASSQSVGDLREQYF
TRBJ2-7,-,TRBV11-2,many,TGTGCCAGCAGCCTGAGTCGGATAAACGAGCAGTACTTC,CASSLSRINEQYF
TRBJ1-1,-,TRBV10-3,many,TGTGCCATCCAGACAGGTATGGGGATGAACACTGAAGCTTTCTTT,CAIQTGMGMNTEAFF